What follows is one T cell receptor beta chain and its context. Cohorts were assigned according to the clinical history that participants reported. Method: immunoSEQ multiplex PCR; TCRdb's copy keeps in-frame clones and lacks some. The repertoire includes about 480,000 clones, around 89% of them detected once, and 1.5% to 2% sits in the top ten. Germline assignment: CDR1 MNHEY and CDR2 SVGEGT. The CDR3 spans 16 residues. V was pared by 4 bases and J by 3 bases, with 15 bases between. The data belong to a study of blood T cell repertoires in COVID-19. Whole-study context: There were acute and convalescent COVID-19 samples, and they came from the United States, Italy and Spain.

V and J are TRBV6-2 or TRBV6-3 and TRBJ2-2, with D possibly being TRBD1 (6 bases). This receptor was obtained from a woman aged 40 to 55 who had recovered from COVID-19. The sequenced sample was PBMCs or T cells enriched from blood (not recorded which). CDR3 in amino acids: CASSWSQGSHTGELFF. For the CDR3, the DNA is TGTGCCAGCAGTTGGAGCCAGGGGTCCCACACCGGGGAGCTGTTTTTT.